The T cell receptor beta chain under discussion was sequenced for a study of Ad26.COV2.S vaccination and SARS-CoV-2 variants. As for the study in general: Intramuscular Ad26.COV2.S doses were given once or twice, 56 days apart.

Study-level findings and limits: The analyses of TCR breadth and depth may have understated the size of total T cell responses.

With respect to this clone: No antigen is known for it.

This sample's treatment: roughly 20 received Ad26.COV2.S at low or high dose, single or two shots; 5 received placebo; per-sample allocation not given. Specimen acquisition occurred on day 63 following the initial vaccine or placebo injection. Built on an Ad26 vector, the vaccine expressed Wuhan-strain SARS-CoV-2 spike. Germline loops: CDR1 SEHNR, CDR2 FQNEAQ (reference sequence). Trimming took 5 bases from V and 0 from J; bases not matched to a gene: 4. The CDR3 is 14 amino acids. Generated by immunoSEQ multiplex PCR, the TCRdb table keeps only in-frame clones and is missing some. The sample records 350,000 to 400,000 clones, 88% being singletons.

The clonotype was recovered from a person aged 18 to 65 who received the Ad26.COV2.S COVID-19 vaccine or a placebo. Specimen: peripheral blood, collected in a trial of Ad26.COV2.S vaccine versus placebo. The rearrangement joins TRBV7-9 to TRBJ2-7, with 7 bases fitting TRBD1. As DNA, the CDR3 is TGTGCCAGCAGCGCAGGGGACAGCTCCTACGAGCAGTACTTC. Protein product: CASSAGDSSYEQYF. Full variable domain (remainder filled in from reference TRBV7-9 and TRBJ2-7): DTGVSQNPRHKITKRGQNVTFRCDPISEHNRLYWYRQTLGQGPEFLTYFQNEAQLEKSRLLSDRFSAERPKGSFSTLEIQRTEQGDSAMYLCASSAGDSSYEQYFGPGTRLTVT.